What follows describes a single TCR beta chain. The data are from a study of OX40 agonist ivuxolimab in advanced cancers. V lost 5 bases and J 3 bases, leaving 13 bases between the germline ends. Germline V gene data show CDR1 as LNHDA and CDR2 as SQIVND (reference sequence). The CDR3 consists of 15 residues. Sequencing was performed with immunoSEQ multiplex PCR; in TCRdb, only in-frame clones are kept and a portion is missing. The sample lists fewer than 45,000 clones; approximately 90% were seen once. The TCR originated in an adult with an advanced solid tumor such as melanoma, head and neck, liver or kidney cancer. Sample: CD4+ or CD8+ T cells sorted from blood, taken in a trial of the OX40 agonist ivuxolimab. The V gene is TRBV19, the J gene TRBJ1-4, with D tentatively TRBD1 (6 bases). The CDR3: CASSLAGHPNEKLFF. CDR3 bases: TGTGCCAGTAGTCTAGCGGGACACCCTAATGAAAAACTGTTTTTT.